This T cell receptor beta chain was recorded in a study of T cells in Graves' hyperthyroidism and ophthalmopathy. The CDR3 sequence is 15 residues long. The germline V gene encodes CDR1 LNHNV and CDR2 YYDKDF (reference sequence). V shed 1 base and J shed 4 bases, with 11 bases lying between them. General study findings and limits: A 13 V-J model separated ophthalmopathy from stable hyperthyroidism. The blood repertoire included most of the expanded thyroid clonotypes above 0.001.

Blood dates from first hyperthyroidism diagnosis, before any ophthalmopathy symptoms. The investigators amplified TCR beta CDR3 regions from RNA transcripts. Researchers ran a first-round RT-PCR on the TCR CDR3 using the HTBI primer set. TCRdb analysed the multiplex PCR reads with MiXCR anew, one entry per CDR3 protein. In the table there are some 350,000 distinct CDR3 sequences, less than 20% of which are singletons. The sample holds a few counts of this clonotype. Its cognate antigen is unknown. The sample was blood. The chain uses TRBV15 and TRBJ2-1; D may correspond to TRBD1 or TRBD2 (5 bases each). The TCR comes from a woman between 18 and 29 years old with Graves' hyperthyroidism that later progressed to Graves' ophthalmopathy. This CDR3 is CATSRAGARYNEQFF. The CDR3 DNA reads as TGTGCCACCAGCAGAGCCGGGGCCCGGTACAATGAGCAGTTCTTC.